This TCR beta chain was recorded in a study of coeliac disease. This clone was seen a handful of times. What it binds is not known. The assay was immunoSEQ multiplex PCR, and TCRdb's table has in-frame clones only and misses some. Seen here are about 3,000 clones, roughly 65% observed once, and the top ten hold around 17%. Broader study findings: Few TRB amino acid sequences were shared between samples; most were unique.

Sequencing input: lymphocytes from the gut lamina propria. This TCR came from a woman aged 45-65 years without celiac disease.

CDR3 sequence: CASSPLGGDTEAFF. The DNA for the CDR3 is TGTGCCAGCTCACCACTAGGGGGGGACACTGAAGCTTTCTTT. The chain carries TRBV18 and TRBJ1-1; weak D call: TRBD1 (6 bases). Per the germline V gene, CDR1 is KGHSH and CDR2 is LQKENI. This CDR3 is 14 amino acids long. V was clipped by 1 base and J by 3 bases, with 9 bases between them.